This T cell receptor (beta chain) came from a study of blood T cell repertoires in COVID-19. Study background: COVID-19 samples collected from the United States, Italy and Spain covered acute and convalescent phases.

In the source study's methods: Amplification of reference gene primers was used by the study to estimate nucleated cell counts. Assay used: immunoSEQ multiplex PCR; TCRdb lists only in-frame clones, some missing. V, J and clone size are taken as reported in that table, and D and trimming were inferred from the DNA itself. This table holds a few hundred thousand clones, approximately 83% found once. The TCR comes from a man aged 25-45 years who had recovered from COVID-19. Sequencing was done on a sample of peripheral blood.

DNA of the CDR3: TGTGCCAGCAGTGACTCGGCGGGCGCGTCCATTGAGCAGTTCTTC. Translation gives CASSDSAGASIEQFF. This chain connects TRBV6-4 to TRBJ2-1; possible D gene TRBD2, 5 bases. The V end was cut by 0 bases, the J end by 9 bases, with 15 bases between. This CDR3 is 15 amino acids long. Germline V CDR1 and CDR2: MRHNA, SNTAGT.